The 17 T cell receptor beta chains in this list originate from one sample, sequenced in a study of PD-1 blockade in classical Hodgkin lymphoma. In every patient, relapse followed autologous stem cell transplantation, while exposure to brentuximab vedotin differed. The data were produced by immunoSEQ multiplex PCR, yet TCRdb's version contains in-frame clones alone and is incomplete. The sample consists of about 150,000 clones, around 84% of them appearing once. The specimen comprised peripheral blood mononuclear cells (PBMCs), sampled before the second cycle of nivolumab. These receptors were obtained from a human donor with classical Hodgkin lymphoma.

This clone was detected a few times. The J gene is TRBJ1-5, the V gene TRBV21-1. TRBV21-1 is classified as a pseudogene. CDR3 length: 15 amino acids. In nucleotides, the CDR3 is TGTGCCAGCAGCAAAAGGGGGGCCGACAATCAGCCCCAGCATTTT. This gives the protein CASSKRGADNQPQHF.

The chain has TRBV7-2 and TRBJ2-6; D possibly corresponds to TRBD2 (5 bases). Germline V CDR1 and CDR2: SGHTA, FQGNSA. This CDR3 comprises 15 residues. Trimming removed 3 bases at V and 2 bases at J, with 8 bases between. The DNA of the CDR3 is TGTGCCAGCAGCTTCAGGAGGACTGGGGCCAACGTCCTGACTTTC. Translated: CASSFRRTGANVLTF.

This clone appeared once. V usage is TRBV30 and J usage is TRBJ2-2, with no clear D. CDR3 length: 11 residues. CDR1 GTSNPN and CDR2 SVGIG come from the germline V gene (reference sequence). The ends were cut back, 1 base at V and 5 bases at J, with 2 bases in the middle. CDR3 bases: TGTGCCTGGAGTGAGACCGGGGAGCTGTTTTTT. The encoded protein is CAWSETGELFF.

The gene calls are TRBV19 and TRBJ1-3; no clear D gene. Germline V gives CDR1 LNHDA, CDR2 SQIVND (reference sequence). This CDR3 region has 15 residues. The V gene lost 1 base and the J gene lost 3 bases, with 10 bases spanning the gap. CDR3 bases: TGTGCCAGTAGTATAGGCCTACGAATTGGAAACACCATATATTTT. As protein: CASSIGLRIGNTIYF.

The rearrangement uses TRBV18 and TRBJ1-1; D remains ambiguous. Trimming removed 1 base from V and 3 bases from J, with 12 bases in between. Germline V gene sequence: CDR1 KGHSH, CDR2 LQKENI. This CDR3 is 15 amino acids long. The CDR3 loop reads CASSPRSRRDTEAFF. The CDR3 DNA follows: TGTGCCAGCTCACCACGATCCAGGAGGGACACTGAAGCTTTCTTT.

The rearrangement links TRBV9 to TRBJ2-1; 11 nucleotides align to TRBD2. Germline V gene data show CDR1 as SGDLS and CDR2 as YYNGEE. With 0 bases clipped from V and 8 bases from J, the junction kept 7 bases outside the gene matches. The CDR3 sequence is 16 residues long. The CDR3 nucleotides are TGTGCCAGCAGCGTAGGGTTAGCGGGGGGGTACTATGAGCAGTTCTTC. It encodes CASSVGLAGGYYEQFF.

The CDR3 region is CASSLVTGSYEQYF. CDR3 DNA sequence: TGTGCCAGCAGCTTAGTTACCGGCTCCTACGAGCAGTACTTC. The genes are TRBV7-2 and TRBJ2-7; D not certain. The CDR3 is 14 residues long. V gave up 1 base and J gave up 0 bases, with 7 bases separating them. Germline CDR1 and CDR2: SGHTA and FQGNSA.

This clone was recorded once. CDR3 in amino acids: CASSPRTLADRPGEQYF. The CDR3 DNA reads TGTGCCAGCAGCCCCCGCACGTTGGCGGACAGGCCAGGGGAGCAGTACTTC. The chain employs TRBV7-9 and TRBJ2-7, with TRBD1 identical over 7 bases. Looked up from germline, CDR1 is SEHNR and CDR2 is FQNEAQ (reference sequence). There are 17 residues in the CDR3. J lost 7 bases, V lost 5 bases, and 20 bases had no gene match.

This clone was counted between two and nine times. The rearrangement uses TRBV20-1 and TRBJ1-2; unclear D gene. The CDR3 covers 11 residues. V lost 4 bases to trimming and J lost 2 bases, with 5 bases between them. CDR1 is DFQATT and CDR2 is SNEGSKA in the germline V gene (reference sequence). In nucleotides, the CDR3 is TGCAGTGCTACTAGGAACTATGGCTACACCTTC. Its translation: CSATRNYGYTF.

V is TRBV28 and J is TRBJ1-5; D is undetermined. CDR1 and CDR2 from the germline V gene are MDHEN and SYDVKM. This CDR3 has 14 amino acids. Trimming cost V 3 bases and J 2 bases, with 8 bases left between them. DNA for the CDR3: TGTGCCAGCAGTTTGGTTGTACGCAATCAGCCCCAGCATTTT. Protein: CASSLVVRNQPQHF.

This chain joins TRBV4-2 and TRBJ2-1, with D maybe TRBD2 (5 bases). The V gene lost 0 bases and the J gene lost 6 bases, with 12 bases spanning the gap. In germline, CDR1 is LGHNA, CDR2 YNFKEQ. The CDR3 has 15 amino acids. The CDR3 DNA is TGTGCCAGCAGCCAAGAAACACTAGTTGTCAATGAGCAGTTCTTC. It specifies CASSQETLVVNEQFF.

The chain uses TRBV7-9 and TRBJ2-7, with unresolved D. Germline lookup yields CDR1 SEHNR and CDR2 FQNEAQ (reference sequence). The CDR3 is 12 amino acids. V was pared by 6 bases and J by 4 bases, with 10 bases between. CDR3 nucleotides: TGTGCCAGCAGTCGACGAAAGTACGAGCAGTACTTC. The encoded protein is CASSRRKYEQYF.

This clone was seen a handful of times. The chain has TRBV7-9 and TRBJ2-4, with D unclear. V lost 1 base and J lost 0, with 10 bases in between. Germline V lookup: CDR1 SEHNR, CDR2 FQNEAQ (reference sequence). The CDR3 is 16 residues long. The CDR3 coding sequence is TGTGCCAGCAGCTTAGGAAGTATGGGAGCCAAAAACATTCAGTACTTC. Amino acid sequence: CASSLGSMGAKNIQYF.

The rearrangement uses TRBV9 and TRBJ2-1; 8 nucleotides agree with TRBD1. In germline, CDR1 is SGDLS, CDR2 YYNGEE. This CDR3 spans 14 amino acids. Unmatched junction bases numbered 7, after V lost 4 bases and J lost 7 bases. CDR3 loop: CASSPRTGRNEQFF. In DNA form, the CDR3 reads TGTGCCAGCAGCCCCCGGACAGGGCGGAATGAGCAGTTCTTC.

This chain links TRBV7-2 with TRBJ2-3; TRBD1 might be the D (5 bases). Germline lookup yields CDR1 SGHTA and CDR2 FQGNSA. The CDR3 contains 15 residues. The ends were cut back, 1 base at V and 10 bases at J, with 18 bases in the middle. CDR3 sequence: CASSLDPGPEIPQYF. For the CDR3, the DNA is TGTGCCAGCAGCTTAGATCCAGGGCCCGAGATTCCGCAGTATTTT.

The rearrangement uses TRBV19 and TRBJ1-4, with D hard to call. The CDR3 loop spans 13 amino acids. Germline values: CDR1 LNHDA, CDR2 SQIVND (reference sequence). V shed 2 bases and J shed 7 bases, with 8 bases lying between them. The CDR3 loop reads CASSIRDLEKLFF. The CDR3 coding sequence is TGTGCCAGTAGTATACGCGACCTTGAAAAACTGTTTTTT. Using reference TRBV19 and TRBJ1-4 for the parts outside the CDR3, the full variable domain is DGGITQSPKYLFRKEGQNVTLSCEQNLNHDAMYWYRQDPGQGLRLIYYSQIVNDFQKGDIAEGYSVSREKKESFPLTVTSAQKNPTAFYLCASSIRDLEKLFFGSGTQLSVL.

Concerning this clone itself: A junction boundary mismatches the germline segment, possibly from a read error. Additional DNA sequences in this sample encode the identical CDR3. This rearrangement joins TRBV7-2 to TRBJ1-5; 9 bases line up with TRBD1. The length of the CDR3 is 15 residues. Germline V gene data show CDR1 as SGHTA and CDR2 as FQGNSA. CDR3 nucleotides: TGTGCCAGCAGCTGGGACAGGGCGGCACATCAGCCTCAGCATTTT. Translation: CASSWDRAAHQPQHF.